The clone carrying this TCR beta chain was found a few times. A library of TCRbeta sequences, prepared with unique molecular identifiers, was generated. TCRdb itself ran the PCR reads through MiXCR, one entry per CDR3 protein. The table has hundreds of thousands of distinct CDR3 sequences, 16% seen once. These data belong to a study of T-cell reconstitution after alpha-beta-depleted transplantation in children. Trimming took 0 bases from V and 8 from J; bases not matched to a gene: 9. Germline loops: CDR1 DFQATT, CDR2 SNEGSKA (reference sequence). CDR3 length: 16 amino acids. This clonotype was obtained from a human donor who donated a stem cell graft to a child with acute myeloid leukemia. V gene TRBV20-1 combines with J gene TRBJ2-4, with 11 positions matching TRBD2. This specimen was PBMCs from the stem cell graft donor, taken from the stem cell graft. The CDR3 reads CSAREGSGGAGDIQYF. The CDR3, as DNA: TGCAGTGCTAGAGAGGGTAGCGGGGGGGCAGGGGACATTCAGTACTTC.